This T cell receptor beta chain came from a study of cytomegalovirus exposure and HLA in healthy donors. Whole-study context: Genotyping showed roughly 83% of over 350 donors falling in the Caucasian-associated ancestry cluster.

Primers for the PCR totalled 60 Vbeta and 13 Jbeta. Generated by immunoSEQ multiplex PCR, the TCRdb table keeps only in-frame clones and is missing some. This sample has 150,000 to 170,000 clones, with roughly four fifths found just once. Germline V gene lookup returns CDR1 MNHNY and CDR2 SVGAGI (reference sequence). V lost 8 bases, J lost 2 bases, and 4 bases stayed unmatched. The CDR3 length is 13 residues. Source material: PBMCs. This receptor was identified in a man younger than 35 in good health and CMV-seronegative. This chain joins TRBV6-6 and TRBJ2-7; 9 bases map to TRBD1. As DNA, the CDR3 is TGTGCCAGCCTTGGGGACAGGGCCTACGAGCAGTACTTC. Its translation is CASLGDRAYEQYF.